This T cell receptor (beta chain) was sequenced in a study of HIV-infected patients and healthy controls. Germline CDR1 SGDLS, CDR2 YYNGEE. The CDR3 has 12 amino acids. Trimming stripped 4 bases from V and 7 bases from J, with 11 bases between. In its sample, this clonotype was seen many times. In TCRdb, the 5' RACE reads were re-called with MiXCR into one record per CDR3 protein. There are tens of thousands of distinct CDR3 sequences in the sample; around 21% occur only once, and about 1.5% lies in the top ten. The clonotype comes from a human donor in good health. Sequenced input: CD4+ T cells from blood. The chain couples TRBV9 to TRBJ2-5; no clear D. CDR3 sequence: CASSTIEGTQYF. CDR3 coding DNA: TGTGCCAGCAGCACAATCGAAGGGACCCAGTACTTC.